This T cell receptor (beta chain) was observed in a study of CD8+ T cells in alopecia areata. Described treatment: oral pan-JAK inhibitor, 5-10 mg twice daily. Alopecia areata patients had lesional scalp punch biopsies and peripheral blood taken from them. cDNA reverse transcribed from extracted RNA served as the sequencing template. Assay used: immunoSEQ multiplex PCR; TCRdb lists only in-frame clones, some missing. The sample consists of 4,000 to 5,500 clones, approximately 90% of them appearing once. CDR1 and CDR2 from the germline V gene are MGHRA and YSYEKL. This CDR3 has 16 residues. V shed 1 base and J shed 7 bases, with 16 bases lying between them.

This chain links TRBV4-1 with TRBJ1-4; D gene ambiguous. This specimen was skin, taken at week 4, from a patient treated with tofacitinib. This receptor was obtained from a human donor with alopecia areata. The CDR3 DNA reads as TGCGCCAGCAGCCAAGTCGGACCCTTGGGAGGTGAAAAACTGTTTTTT. Its protein product is CASSQVGPLGGEKLFF.